This section outlines one T cell receptor (beta chain) sequence together with its context. The sample originates from a study of cytomegalovirus exposure and HLA in healthy donors. This CDR3 contains 16 residues. Germline V CDR1 and CDR2: SEHNR, FQNEAQ (reference sequence). V trimming: 3 bases; J trimming: 4 bases; junction bases outside the gene matches: 9. The method was immunoSEQ multiplex PCR; TCRdb's version includes in-frame clones alone and lacks a portion of them. The sample has tens of thousands of clones, about 94% seen once. The chain is built from TRBV7-9 and TRBJ1-2; 9 nucleotides line up with TRBD1. The specimen sequenced was PBMCs. The source of this sequence is a woman younger than 35 in good health and CMV-seropositive. The CDR3 protein is CASSLAGTGRPYGYTF. CDR3 nucleotides: TGTGCCAGCAGCTTGGCGGGGACAGGGAGGCCCTATGGCTACACCTTC.